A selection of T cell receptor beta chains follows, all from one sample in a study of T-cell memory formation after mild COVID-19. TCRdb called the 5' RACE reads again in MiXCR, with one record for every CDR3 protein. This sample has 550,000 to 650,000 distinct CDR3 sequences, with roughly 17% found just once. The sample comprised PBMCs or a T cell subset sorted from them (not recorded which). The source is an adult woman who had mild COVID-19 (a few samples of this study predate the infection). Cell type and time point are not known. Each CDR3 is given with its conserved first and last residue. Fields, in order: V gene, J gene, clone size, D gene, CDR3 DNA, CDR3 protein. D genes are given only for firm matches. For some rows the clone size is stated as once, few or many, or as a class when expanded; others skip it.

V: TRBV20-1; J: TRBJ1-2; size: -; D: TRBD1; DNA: TGCAGTGCCCAACCGGGACAGGCCTATGGCTACACCTTC; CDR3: CSAQPGQAYGYTF
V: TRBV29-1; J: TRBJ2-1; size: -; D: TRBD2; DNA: TGCAGCGGTCGACCCGGGACTAGCGGACCCGGTAGCTCCTACAATGAGCAGTTCTTC; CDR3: CSGRPGTSGPGSSYNEQFF
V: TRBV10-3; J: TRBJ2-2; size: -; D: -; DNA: TGTGCCATCAGTGAGCCCACTTTTGGGACGGTCACCGGGGAGCTGTTTTTT; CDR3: CAISEPTFGTVTGELFF
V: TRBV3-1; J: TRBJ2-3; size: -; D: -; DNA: TGTGCCAGCAGCCCTGGCCCGGGATCTGGGGATACGCAGTATTTT; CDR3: CASSPGPGSGDTQYF
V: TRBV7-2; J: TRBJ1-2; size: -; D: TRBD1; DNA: TGTGCCAGCAGCAGGCACAGGGGTCCTAACTATGGCTACACCTTC; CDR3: CASSRHRGPNYGYTF
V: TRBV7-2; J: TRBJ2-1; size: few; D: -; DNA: TGTGCCAGCAGCTCTGGTGGCGGTTTCAATGAGCAGTTCTTC; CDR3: CASSSGGGFNEQFF
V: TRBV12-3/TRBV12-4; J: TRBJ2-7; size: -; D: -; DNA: TGTGCCAGCAGGCCCGGACACTCTAACTACGAGCAGTACTTC; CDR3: CASRPGHSNYEQYF
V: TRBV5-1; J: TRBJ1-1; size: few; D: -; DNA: TGCGCCAGCAACCCCGGTATGAACACTGAAGCTTTCTTT; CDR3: CASNPGMNTEAFF
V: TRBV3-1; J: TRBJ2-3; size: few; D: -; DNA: TGTGCCAGCAGCCAAGATCCGGAGTCGAGTACAGATACGCAGTATTTT; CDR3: CASSQDPESSTDTQYF
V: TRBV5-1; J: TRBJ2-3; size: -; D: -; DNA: TGCGCCAGCAGCCCACCAACAGGTACGGGCACAGATACGCAGTATTTT; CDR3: CASSPPTGTGTDTQYF
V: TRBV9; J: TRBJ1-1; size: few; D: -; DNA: TGTGCCAGCAGCCCCTGGCGAGATACGAACACTGAAGCTTTCTTT; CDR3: CASSPWRDTNTEAFF
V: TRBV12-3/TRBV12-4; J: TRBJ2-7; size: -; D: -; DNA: TGTGCCAGCAGTCCGACGGGAGAAGCCTACGAGCAGTACTTC; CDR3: CASSPTGEAYEQYF
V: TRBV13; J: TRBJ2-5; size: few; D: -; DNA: TGTGCCAGCAGCGAAGGCCTGCAGGGGGGTCTGGAGACCCAGTACTTC; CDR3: CASSEGLQGGLETQYF
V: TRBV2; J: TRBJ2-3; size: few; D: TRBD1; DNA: TGTGCCAGCAGTGAACTCGGGACAGGCAGTACGCAGTATTTT; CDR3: CASSELGTGSTQYF
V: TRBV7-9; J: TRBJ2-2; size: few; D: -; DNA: TGTGCCAGCAGCTTAGCACGGGCACCGCAAGACGCCGGGGAGCTGTTTTTT; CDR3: CASSLARAPQDAGELFF
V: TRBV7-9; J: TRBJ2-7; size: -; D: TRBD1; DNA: TGTGCCAGCAACACCGGGACAGGGGTTTACGAGCAGTACTTC; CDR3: CASNTGTGVYEQYF
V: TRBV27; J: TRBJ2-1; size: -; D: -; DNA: TGTGCCAGCAGTTCAGACAGATTCTACAATGAGCAGTTCTTC; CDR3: CASSSDRFYNEQFF
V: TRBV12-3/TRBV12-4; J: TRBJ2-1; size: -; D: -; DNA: TGTGCCAGCAGGGGACGAGGCAATGAGCAGTTCTTC; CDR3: CASRGRGNEQFF
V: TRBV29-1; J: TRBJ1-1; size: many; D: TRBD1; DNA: TGCAGCGTTGTAGGACAGGGCGACACTGAAGCTTTCTTT; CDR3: CSVVGQGDTEAFF
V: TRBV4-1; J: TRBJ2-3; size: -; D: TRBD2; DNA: TGCGCCAGCAGCCAAGATAGGGCTAGCGGGGAAGGGGAAACGCAGTATTTT; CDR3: CASSQDRASGEGETQYF
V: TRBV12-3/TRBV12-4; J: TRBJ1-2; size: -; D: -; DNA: TGTGCCAGCAGAAGGGACATCTATGGCTACACCTTC; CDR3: CASRRDIYGYTF
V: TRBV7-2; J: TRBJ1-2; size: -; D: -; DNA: TGTGCCAGCAGCTCATTCCGGGACTCCTATGGCTACACCTTC; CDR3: CASSSFRDSYGYTF
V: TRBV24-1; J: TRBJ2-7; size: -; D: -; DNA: TGTGCCACCAGTGATCGGGGGGCGGGGGCTATCGAGCAGTACTTC; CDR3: CATSDRGAGAIEQYF
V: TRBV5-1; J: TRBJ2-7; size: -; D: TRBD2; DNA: TGCGCCAGCAGCTCGGACGGGACTAGGGGCTACGAGCAGTACTTC; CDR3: CASSSDGTRGYEQYF
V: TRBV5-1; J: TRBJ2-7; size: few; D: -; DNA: TGCGCCAGCAGCTTGGGGGCCAGAAGCTCTAACGAGCAGTACTTC; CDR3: CASSLGARSSNEQYF